This T cell receptor (beta chain) was observed in a study of control samples from healthy donors and cancer patients. Using immunoSEQ multiplex PCR, the repertoire was profiled, and TCRdb retains in-frame clones only, with some absent. This sample has about 45,000 clones, with approximately 90% found just once. Trimming cost V 2 bases and J 1 base, with 6 bases left between them. The CDR3 extends over 13 amino acids. Germline V gives CDR1 SGHNT, CDR2 YYREEE (reference sequence). The rearrangement uses TRBV5-4 and TRBJ1-1; D remains unclear. This TCR was recovered from a woman aged 40 to 50 with head and neck cancer. The sequencing sample was made of PBMCs. The chain's CDR3 is CASSFRQNTEAFF. CDR3 in DNA: TGTGCCAGCAGCTTCCGACAGAACACTGAAGCTTTCTTT.